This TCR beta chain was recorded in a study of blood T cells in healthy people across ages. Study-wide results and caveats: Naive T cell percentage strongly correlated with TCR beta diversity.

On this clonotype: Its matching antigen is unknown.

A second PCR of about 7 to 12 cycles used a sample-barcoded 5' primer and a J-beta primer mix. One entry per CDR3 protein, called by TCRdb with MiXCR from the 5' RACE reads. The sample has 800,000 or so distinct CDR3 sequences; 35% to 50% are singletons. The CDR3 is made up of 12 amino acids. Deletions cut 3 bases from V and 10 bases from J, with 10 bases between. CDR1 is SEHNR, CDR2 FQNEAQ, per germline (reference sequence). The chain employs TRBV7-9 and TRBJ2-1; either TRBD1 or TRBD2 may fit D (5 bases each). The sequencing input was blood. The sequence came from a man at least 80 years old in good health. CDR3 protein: CASSFGTYEQFF. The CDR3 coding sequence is TGTGCCAGCAGCTTCGGGACGTACGAGCAGTTCTTC.